This T cell receptor beta chain was obtained from a study of human T cells and chemical hapten exposure. Time point reported: pre-sensitization, week 0. The sample's treatment: therapeutic diphenylcyclopropenone sensitization with weekly scalp DPC. Ahead of each patch test application, blood was drawn. TCRdb recomputed calls from the RACE reads with MiXCR, one row per CDR3 protein. The sample has 280,000 or so distinct CDR3 sequences; almost 8% are singletons. This clonotype turned up a few times. The antigen is unknown. Trimming took 8 bases from V and 0 from J, leaving 15 bases between them. The CDR3 has 15 residues. Germline V gene lookup returns CDR1 SGHTA and CDR2 FQGTGA. Study-wide points: As patch test score rose, PT1 expanded TCR counts tended to rise as well.

The sequence came from a man between 18 and 35 years old with alopecia areata. Some clones in this sample may be carry-over from other donors' samples. The V gene is TRBV7-3, the J gene TRBJ2-3; tentatively, D is TRBD1 or TRBD2 (5 bases each). The specimen was whole blood, collected in connection with sensitization to the hapten diphenylcyclopropenone (DPC). This chain's CDR3 is CASSGTPLSTDTQYF. CDR3 DNA sequence: TGTGCCAGCTCGGGGACCCCCTTAAGCACAGATACGCAGTATTTT.